What follows are 25 T cell receptor beta chains derived from one specimen sequenced in a study of metastatic and nonmetastatic thyroid tumors. Ahead of thyroid surgery, no patient had received treatment of any kind. Through MiXCR, TCRdb re-clonotyped the PCR reads. The sample lists approximately 35,000 clones; approximately 31% were seen once. The sequenced sample was tumor tissue. These receptors originate from a female donor with papillary thyroid cancer or a benign thyroid nodule (not recorded which). Some clones in this sample may be carry-over from other donors' samples.

The chain uses TRBV6-2 or TRBV6-3 and TRBJ1-2; D is unclear. The V gene lost 3 bases and the J gene lost 1 base, with 9 bases spanning the gap. Germline V gene sequence: CDR1 MNHEY, CDR2 SVGEGT. This CDR3 region has 14 residues. The CDR3 reads CASSYSLGNYGYTF. The CDR3 DNA is TGTGCCAGCAGTTATTCGCTAGGTAACTATGGCTACACCTTC.

The table lists this clone with a few counts. This sequence joins TRBV6-1 and TRBJ1-1, with 11 bases fitting TRBD1. Germline CDR1 and CDR2: MNHNS and SASEGT. The CDR3 is 16 amino acids. V trimming: 9 bases; J trimming: 4 bases; junction bases outside the gene matches: 13. The CDR3: CASHTGQGALGTEAFF. DNA of the CDR3: TGTGCCAGTCATACCGGACAGGGGGCGCTGGGCACTGAAGCTTTCTTT.

The V and J genes are TRBV20-1 and TRBJ1-2; maybe TRBD1 (6 bases). This CDR3 contains 16 residues. Germline V gene sequence: CDR1 DFQATT, CDR2 SNEGSKA (reference sequence). Between the trimmed V and J ends, which lost 4 bases and 1 base, there was a span of 19 bases. The CDR3 DNA sequence: TGCAGTGCTAAACGTTCCCGTCAGGGGCTTAACTATGGCTACACCTTC. Translated: CSAKRSRQGLNYGYTF.

The chain employs TRBV11-2 and TRBJ1-2; D not resolved. Trimming stripped 0 bases from V and 0 bases from J, with 5 bases between. The CDR3 has 14 amino acids. Per germline, CDR1 SGHAT and CDR2 FQNNGV. In DNA, the CDR3 is TGTGCCAGCAGCTTAGACAGAGCTAACTATGGCTACACCTTC. This codes for CASSLDRANYGYTF.

Only a few counts were recorded for this clone. The chain employs TRBV12-3 or TRBV12-4 and TRBJ2-2; D possibly matches TRBD1 or TRBD2 (6 bases each). The CDR3 is 16 amino acids. V dropped 4 bases and J dropped 5 bases, with 17 bases sitting between them. In DNA, the CDR3 is TGTGCCAGCAGTTCCGACCCCGGGGGCTTGACCGGGGAGCTGTTTTTT. Amino acid sequence: CASSSDPGGLTGELFF.

The chain employs TRBV30 and TRBJ2-7, with 14 bases identical to TRBD2. This CDR3 has 14 residues. Germline V gene sequence: CDR1 GTSNPN, CDR2 SVGIG (reference sequence). J gave up 4 bases and V 5 bases, and 4 bases lay outside the gene matches. This CDR3 reads CAWGTSGRGYEQYF. In nucleotides, the CDR3 is TGTGCCTGGGGGACTAGCGGGAGAGGTTACGAGCAGTACTTC.

The gene calls are TRBV10-3 and TRBJ1-2; D is uncertain. Between the trimmed V and J ends, which lost 7 bases and 0 bases, there was a span of 15 bases. Germline assignment: CDR1 ENHRY and CDR2 SYGVKD. The CDR3 sequence is 15 residues long. The DNA for the CDR3 is TGTGCCATCACCTCCGACGGAGTCACTAACTATGGCTACACCTTC. Translating gives CAITSDGVTNYGYTF.

V and J are TRBV30 and TRBJ1-1; D possibly corresponds to TRBD1 (6 bases). CDR1 is GTSNPN, CDR2 SVGIG, per germline (reference sequence). The V gene lost 3 bases and the J gene lost 3 bases, with 14 bases spanning the gap. The CDR3 is 14 residues long. The CDR3 DNA reads TGTGCCTGGAGCAAGGGGGTAGGTTACACTGAAGCTTTCTTT. Translation: CAWSKGVGYTEAFF.

This sequence joins TRBV24-1 and TRBJ2-6, with 10 bases matching TRBD1. In germline, CDR1 is KGHDR, CDR2 SFDVKD. V gave up 5 bases and J gave up 0 bases; unmatched junction bases: 15. The CDR3 runs to 21 residues. The CDR3 nucleotides are TGTGCCACCAGTGGGTACCCGATCGGGACAGGGGATAACTCTGGGGCCAACGTCCTGACTTTC. Protein product: CATSGYPIGTGDNSGANVLTF.

The table lists this clone with a few counts. The chain employs TRBV25-1 and TRBJ2-5; no firm D call. Trimming stripped 3 bases from V and 1 base from J, with 9 bases between. The CDR3 extends over 14 amino acids. Per germline, CDR1 MGHDK and CDR2 SYGVNS. This CDR3 is CASSDRHLQETQYF. The CDR3 coding sequence is TGTGCCAGCAGTGACAGACACCTCCAAGAGACCCAGTACTTC.

This clone is categorized as medium-sized (0.01 to 0.1%). The gene calls are TRBV9 and TRBJ1-1, with TRBD1 matching over 7 bases. This CDR3 region has 18 residues. V trimming: 0 bases; J trimming: 7 bases; junction bases outside the gene matches: 18. Germline V lookup: CDR1 SGDLS, CDR2 YYNGEE. The CDR3 sequence: CASSVEPYGQAEGGEAFF. The CDR3 DNA reads as TGTGCCAGCAGCGTAGAGCCTTACGGACAGGCCGAAGGAGGTGAAGCTTTCTTT.

Within the sample, this clone is medium-sized. The rearrangement uses TRBV5-4 and TRBJ2-7, with D perhaps assigned TRBD1 or TRBD2 (5 bases each). Trimming removed 4 bases at V and 7 bases at J, with 18 bases between. Germline CDR1 and CDR2: SGHNT and YYREEE (reference sequence). This CDR3 contains 14 residues. The CDR3 spells CASSLRAPSGEQYF. The CDR3 DNA follows: TGTGCCAGCAGCCTCAGGGCCCCGAGCGGAGAGCAGTACTTC.

This clone was detected a few times. The rearrangement joins TRBV12-3 or TRBV12-4 to TRBJ1-1; tentatively, D is TRBD1 (6 bases). V was shortened by 7 bases and J by 11 bases, with 17 bases between the two germline ends. The CDR3 length is 12 residues. This chain's CDR3 is CASITKMGAAFF. For the CDR3, the DNA is TGTGCCAGCATCACCAAAATGGGGGCTGCTTTCTTT.

This clone was recorded a few times. The V gene is TRBV6-2 or TRBV6-3, the J gene TRBJ2-7, with TRBD2 identical over 9 bases. J was trimmed by 5 bases and V by 3 bases; bases with no gene match: 8. Germline V gene lookup returns CDR1 MNHEY and CDR2 SVGEGT. This CDR3 has 15 residues. This chain's CDR3 is CASSYRLADSNEQYF. For the CDR3, the DNA is TGTGCCAGCAGTTATAGACTAGCGGATTCTAACGAGCAGTACTTC.

Ten or more counts support this clone. The V gene is TRBV12-3 or TRBV12-4, the J gene TRBJ2-7; TRBD2 aligns across 8 bases. Unmatched junction bases numbered 11, after V lost 6 bases and J lost 7 bases. CDR3 length: 14 amino acids. The CDR3 is CASRPSGGRGEQYF. In DNA form, the CDR3 reads TGTGCCAGCAGGCCTTCGGGGGGGCGAGGGGAGCAGTACTTC.

On this clone itself: Compared with germline, one end of the junction differs, possibly owing to a read error. The rearrangement joins TRBV2 to TRBJ2-7; D is possibly TRBD2 (7 bases). Germline V gives CDR1 SNHLY, CDR2 FYNNEI. This CDR3 has 15 residues. This CDR3 is CASRPTGRGVLLLCF. The CDR3 DNA reads as TGTGCCAGCAGACCCACAGGGAGGGGCGTTCTTCTCCTGTGCTTC.

The rearrangement uses TRBV18 and TRBJ2-5, with D perhaps matching TRBD2 (6 bases). The CDR3 has 12 residues. CDR1 and CDR2 (germline): KGHSH, LQKENI. The V end was cut by 6 bases, the J end by 6 bases, with 11 bases between. DNA for the CDR3: TGTGCCAGCTCCGGGACTTGGCAGACCCAGTACTTC. Protein: CASSGTWQTQYF.

In its sample, this clone was seen a few times. This sequence joins TRBV20-1 and TRBJ1-6, with D tentatively TRBD1 (5 bases). CDR1 and CDR2 (germline): DFQATT, SNEGSKA (reference sequence). V was cut by 1 base and J by 5 bases, with 9 bases left in between. The CDR3 extends over 14 amino acids. CDR3 nucleotides: TGCAGTGCTAGAGCGGGGCAGAATAATTCACCCCTCCACTTT. Protein: CSARAGQNNSPLHF.

To note about this clone: Because the CDR3 is missing its conserved closing phenylalanine or tryptophan, this is likely a read error. No DNA is shown, since the ends of the CDR3 on it are uncertain; the CDR3 is the one TCRdb lists. V usage is TRBV12-3 or TRBV12-4 and J usage is TRBJ2-2; TRBD2, the table's D call, was not compared with the DNA. The CDR3 region is 16 residues in length, termini included. The CDR3 spells CASRILAGRNSGELCV.

This chain connects TRBV6-1 to TRBJ1-6; weak D call: TRBD1 (5 bases). The CDR3 is 14 amino acids. Trimming took 5 bases from V and 7 from J, leaving 12 bases between them. Germline loops: CDR1 MNHNS, CDR2 SASEGT. The CDR3 spells CASSPSGGNSPLHF. The CDR3, as DNA: TGTGCCAGCAGTCCCTCGGGGGGGAATTCACCCCTCCACTTT.

This clone has just a few counts. The DNA for the CDR3 is TGTGCCAGCAGTTATAAGGAGGTCGGGGAGCTGTTTTTT. Its protein product is CASSYKEVGELFF. The V call is TRBV6-2 or TRBV6-3, the J call TRBJ2-2; TRBD2 might be the D (5 bases). The CDR3 length is 13 residues. Per the germline V gene, CDR1 is MNHEY and CDR2 is SVGEGT. Trimming took 3 bases from V and 7 from J, leaving 9 bases between them.

The V gene is TRBV6-5, the J gene TRBJ2-1; 11 nucleotides agree with TRBD2. Germline values: CDR1 MNHEY, CDR2 SVGAGI. The CDR3 has 16 amino acids. The V gene end was trimmed by 0 bases and the J gene end by 5 bases; junction bases not matched to a gene: 3. The CDR3 coding sequence is TGTGCCAGCAGTTACTCACTAGCGGGAGTAAACAATGAGCAGTTCTTC. Its protein is CASSYSLAGVNNEQFF.

This clone was observed a handful of times. The chain links TRBV6-1 to TRBJ1-6; 9 bases fit TRBD1. The CDR3 extends over 18 amino acids. V lost 2 bases and J lost 8; bases outside the gene matches: 13. CDR1 is MNHNS, CDR2 SASEGT, per germline. The CDR3 spells CASSERGQGIVKDSPLHF. The CDR3 DNA is TGTGCCAGCAGTGAACGAGGACAGGGGATCGTTAAGGATTCACCCCTCCACTTT.

This clone was counted between two and nine times. The junction shows a germline mismatch at one end, possibly a read error. This chain connects TRBV6-1 to TRBJ2-6; TRBD1 is a possible D gene (5 bases). The CDR3 is 16 residues long. Germline V lookup: CDR1 MNHNS, CDR2 SASEGT. The CDR3 sequence: CASTLEPPSGANVLTF. The CDR3 nucleotides are TGTGCCAGCACCTTGGAGCCCCCCTCTGGGGCCAATGTCCTGACTTTC.

This chain connects TRBV6-5 to TRBJ2-7, with 7 nucleotides matching TRBD2. CDR1 and CDR2 (germline): MNHEY, SVGAGI. This CDR3 region has 17 residues. Trimming took 0 bases from V and 3 from J; bases not matched to a gene: 11. CDR3 sequence (DNA): TGTGCCAGCAGTTACTCGAGTTCGCTAGCGGTAAACTACGAGCAGTACTTC. Translated, it gives CASSYSSSLAVNYEQYF.